The present TCR beta chain was sequenced within a study of human thymus T cells. The CDR3 runs 12 residues. Germline assignment: CDR1 MNHEY and CDR2 SMNVEV (reference sequence). As concerns this clone: Its antigen is as yet unknown. Mismatch with germline at one junction end may stem from a read error.

Thymus tissue for the work was resected from patients undergoing corrective heart surgery. Samples came from healthy Finnish infants during open corrective cardiac surgery. The table came from immunoSEQ multiplex PCR; TCRdb's copy has only in-frame clones and leaves some out. The profile shows roughly 77,000 clones, roughly 94% of them singletons. Points from the study as a whole: Thymic repertoires overlap heavily among unrelated individuals, related research has reported. Gene usage for V and J segments appeared biased in thymic and blood repertoires.

Sequenced material: thymus tissue. This TCR derives from a girl less than two years old with a congenital heart defect but otherwise immunologically healthy. The chain carries TRBV27 and TRBJ2-2, with D maybe TRBD2 (5 bases). CDR3 loop: CATTRRIWGAVF. The CDR3 region has the DNA TGTGCCACCACTCGACGGATTTGGGGAGCTGTTTTT.